This T cell receptor (beta chain) was sequenced during a study of cytomegalovirus exposure and HLA in healthy donors. PCR primers comprised 60 Vbeta and 13 Jbeta primers. The data were produced by immunoSEQ multiplex PCR, yet TCRdb's version contains in-frame clones alone and is incomplete. The sample shows 150,000 or so clones, roughly 82% of them seen only once. The CDR3 sequence is 14 residues long. V dropped 6 bases and J dropped 6 bases, with 15 bases sitting between them. Germline V gene lookup returns CDR1 MDHEN and CDR2 SYDVKM. The sample consisted of PBMCs. The clonotype comes from a man between 25 and 39 years old in good health and CMV-seropositive. V gene TRBV28 combines with J gene TRBJ1-5; TRBD1 might be the D (6 bases). The CDR3 loop reads CASSSGVWGQPQHF. CDR3 nucleotides: TGTGCCAGCAGCTCAGGGGTTTGGGGTCAGCCCCAGCATTTT.